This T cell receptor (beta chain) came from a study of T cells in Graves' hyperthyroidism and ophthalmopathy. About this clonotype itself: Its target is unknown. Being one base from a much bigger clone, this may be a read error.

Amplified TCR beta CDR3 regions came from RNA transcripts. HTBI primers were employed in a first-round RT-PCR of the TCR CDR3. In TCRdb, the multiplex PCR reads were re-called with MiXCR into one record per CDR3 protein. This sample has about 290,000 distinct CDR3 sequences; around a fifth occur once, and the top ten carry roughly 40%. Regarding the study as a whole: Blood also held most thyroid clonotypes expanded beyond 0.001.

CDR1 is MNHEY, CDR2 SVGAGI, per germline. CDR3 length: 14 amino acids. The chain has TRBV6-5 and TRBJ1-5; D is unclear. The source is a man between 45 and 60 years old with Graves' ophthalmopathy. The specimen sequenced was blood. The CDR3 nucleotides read TGTGCCAGCAGTTTTGGGGTAGGCAATCAGCTCCAGCATTTT. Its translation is CASSFGVGNQLQHF.